This TCR beta chain emerged from a study of T cell repertoires in cytomegalovirus infection. As for the study in general: Public TCR beta signatures marked donors with CMV infection and the matching HLA. Whole-study results and caveats: People with CMV and the relevant HLA were identified by cumulative public TCR beta family frequency.

This clonotype appeared many times. What it binds is not known. Between the trimmed V and J ends, which lost 2 bases and 2 bases, there was a span of 12 bases. Per the germline V gene, CDR1 is SGHRS and CDR2 is YFSETQ. This CDR3 comprises 15 residues. TCRdb redid the calling of the reads with MiXCR, one entry per CDR3 protein. The sample has approximately 140,000 distinct CDR3 sequences; about 6.5% are singletons. The chain combines TRBV5-1 with TRBJ2-3; D may match TRBD1 or TRBD2 (5 bases each). The sample consisted of PBMCs. This clonotype was obtained from a human donor in good health (CMV status not recorded). Some clones in this sample may be carry-over from other donors' samples. The DNA for the CDR3 is TGCGCCAGCAGCTTCGGCCGGGGACCCACAGATACGCAGTATTTT. Translation gives CASSFGRGPTDTQYF.